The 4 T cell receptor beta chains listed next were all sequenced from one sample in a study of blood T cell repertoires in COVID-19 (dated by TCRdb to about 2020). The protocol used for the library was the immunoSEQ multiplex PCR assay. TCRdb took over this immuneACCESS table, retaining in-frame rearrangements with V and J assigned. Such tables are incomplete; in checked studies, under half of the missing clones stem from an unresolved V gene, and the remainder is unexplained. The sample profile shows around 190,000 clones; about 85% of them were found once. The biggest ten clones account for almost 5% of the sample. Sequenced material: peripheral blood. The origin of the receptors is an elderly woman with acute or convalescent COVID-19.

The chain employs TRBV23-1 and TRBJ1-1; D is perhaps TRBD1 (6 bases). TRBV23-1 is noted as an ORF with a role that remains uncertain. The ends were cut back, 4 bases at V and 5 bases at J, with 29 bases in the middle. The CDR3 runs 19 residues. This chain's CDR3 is CASSPPTKLGGRGDTEAFF. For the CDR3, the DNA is TGCGCCAGCAGTCCACCTACAAAGCTCGGGGGGCGCGGAGATACTGAAGCTTTCTTT.

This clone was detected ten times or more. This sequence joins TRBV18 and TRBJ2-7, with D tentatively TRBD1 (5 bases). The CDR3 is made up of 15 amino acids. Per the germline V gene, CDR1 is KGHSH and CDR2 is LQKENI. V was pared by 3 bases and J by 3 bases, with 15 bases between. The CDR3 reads CASSPQGAVIYEQYF. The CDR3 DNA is TGTGCCAGCTCACCGCAAGGGGCGGTGATCTACGAGCAGTACTTC.

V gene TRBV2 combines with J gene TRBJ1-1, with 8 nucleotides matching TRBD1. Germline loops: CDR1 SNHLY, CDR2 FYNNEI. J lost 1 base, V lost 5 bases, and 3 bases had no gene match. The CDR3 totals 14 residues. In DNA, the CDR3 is TGTGCCAGCAGTAGGACAGGGCCGAACACTGAAGCTTTCTTT. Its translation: CASSRTGPNTEAFF.

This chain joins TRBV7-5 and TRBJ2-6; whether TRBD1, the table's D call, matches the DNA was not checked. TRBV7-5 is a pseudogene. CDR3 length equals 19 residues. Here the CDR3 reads CATLEGYRVGSSGANVLTF. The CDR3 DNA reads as TGTGCCACCTTAGAGGGGTACAGGGTTGGGAGCTCTGGGGCCAACGTCCTGACTTTC.